This TCR beta chain is from a study of OX40 agonist ivuxolimab in advanced cancers. Study overall: Patients with hepatocellular carcinoma, melanoma, renal cell or head and neck cancer made up the dose-escalation patients. Study-level results: Partly responding patients at 0.1-3.0 mg/kg showed some of the smallest clonal expansion. Fewer expanded clones were found on average in CD4+ than in CD8+ T cells.

About this clone: Its antigen is currently unknown.

Generated by immunoSEQ multiplex PCR, the TCRdb table keeps only in-frame clones and is missing some. The sample includes 100,000 or so clones, about nine tenths of them seen just once. Germline V gene lookup returns CDR1 MDHEN and CDR2 SYDVKM. V lost 6 bases, J lost 6 bases, and 12 bases stayed unmatched. This CDR3 region has 16 residues. Material: CD4+ or CD8+ T cells sorted from blood, obtained in a trial of the OX40 agonist ivuxolimab. The clonotype comes from an adult with an advanced solid tumor such as melanoma, head and neck, liver or kidney cancer. The genes are TRBV28 and TRBJ2-1, with 9 nucleotides matching TRBD2. In nucleotides, the CDR3 is TGTGCCAGCAGCCCCCTTGGGCGGGAGGGCCGCAATGAGCAGTTCTTC. This codes for CASSPLGREGRNEQFF.